Below, one T cell receptor beta chain is given with its context. Germline CDR1 is SGHDT and CDR2 is YYEEEE. This CDR3 comprises 16 residues. V shed 0 bases and J shed 7 bases, with 20 bases lying between them. TCRdb's table, derived via immunoSEQ multiplex PCR, lists solely in-frame clones and lacks some. The table shows under 500,000 clones, with approximately 90% occurring only once. The sample comes from a study of blood T cell repertoires in COVID-19. For the study at large: Nucleic acid was either cDNA or gDNA, and it came from T cells, B-cell-depleted T cells, or PBMCs.

The chain has TRBV5-6 and TRBJ2-7; D is possibly TRBD2 (5 bases). Sequenced sample: peripheral blood. This TCR derives from a woman aged 25 to 39 with acute or convalescent COVID-19. The CDR3 DNA sequence: TGTGCCAGCAGCTTGGTTCTCTGGGTCTTCCGCGGGGAGCAGTACTTC. Its translation is CASSLVLWVFRGEQYF. Full variable domain (remainder filled in from reference TRBV5-6 and TRBJ2-7): DAGVTQSPTHLIKTRGQQVTLRCSPKSGHDTVSWYQQALGQGPQFIFQYYEEEERQRGNFPDRFSGHQFPNYSSELNVNALLLGDSALYLCASSLVLWVFRGEQYFGPGTRLTVT.